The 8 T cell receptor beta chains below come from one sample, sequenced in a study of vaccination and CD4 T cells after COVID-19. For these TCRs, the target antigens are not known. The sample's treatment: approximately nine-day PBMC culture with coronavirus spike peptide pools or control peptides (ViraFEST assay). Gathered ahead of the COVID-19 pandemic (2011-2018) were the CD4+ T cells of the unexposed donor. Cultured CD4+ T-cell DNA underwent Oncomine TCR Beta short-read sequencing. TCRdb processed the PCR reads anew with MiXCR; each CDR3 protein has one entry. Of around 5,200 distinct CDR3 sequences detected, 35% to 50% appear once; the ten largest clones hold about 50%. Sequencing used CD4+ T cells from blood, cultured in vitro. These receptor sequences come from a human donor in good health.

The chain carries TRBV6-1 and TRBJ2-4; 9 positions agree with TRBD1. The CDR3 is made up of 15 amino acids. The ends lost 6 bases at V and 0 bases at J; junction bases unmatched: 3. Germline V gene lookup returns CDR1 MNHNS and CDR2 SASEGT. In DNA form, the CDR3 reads TGTGCCAGCAGACCGGGACAGGGAGCCAAAAACATTCAGTACTTC. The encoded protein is CASRPGQGAKNIQYF.

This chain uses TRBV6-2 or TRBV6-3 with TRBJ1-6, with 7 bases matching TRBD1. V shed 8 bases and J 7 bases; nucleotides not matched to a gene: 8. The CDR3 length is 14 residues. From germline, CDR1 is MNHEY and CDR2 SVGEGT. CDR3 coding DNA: TGTGCCAGCGGGAAAACAGGGGAAAATTCACCCCTCCACTTT. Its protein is CASGKTGENSPLHF.

The CDR3 coding sequence is TGTGCCAGCGTTTCTGGGGCCAACGTCCTGACTTTC. Protein product: CASVSGANVLTF. V and J are TRBV7-8 and TRBJ2-6; unclear D gene. There are 12 residues in the CDR3. Trimming shortened V by 8 bases and J by 1 base, and 3 bases separated the two germline ends. Per germline, CDR1 SGHVS and CDR2 FQNEAQ.

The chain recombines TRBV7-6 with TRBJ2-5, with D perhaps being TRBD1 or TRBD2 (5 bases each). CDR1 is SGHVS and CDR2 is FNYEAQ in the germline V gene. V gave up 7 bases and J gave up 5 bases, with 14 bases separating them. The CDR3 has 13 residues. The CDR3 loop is CASKNLEGETQYF. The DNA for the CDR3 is TGTGCCAGCAAAAACCTAGAGGGGGAGACCCAGTACTTC.

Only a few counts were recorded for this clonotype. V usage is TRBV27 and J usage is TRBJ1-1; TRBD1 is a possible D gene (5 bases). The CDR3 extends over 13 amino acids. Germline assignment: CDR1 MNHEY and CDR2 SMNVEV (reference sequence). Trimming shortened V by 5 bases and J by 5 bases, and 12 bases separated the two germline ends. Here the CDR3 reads CASSPGRGTEAFF. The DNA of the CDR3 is TGTGCCAGCAGTCCGGGGAGGGGTACTGAAGCTTTCTTT.

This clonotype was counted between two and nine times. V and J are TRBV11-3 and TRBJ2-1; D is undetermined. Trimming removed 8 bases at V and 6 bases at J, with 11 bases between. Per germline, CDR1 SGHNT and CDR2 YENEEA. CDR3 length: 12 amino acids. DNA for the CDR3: TGTGCCAGCGAAGGCCACTCCAATGAGCAGTTCTTC. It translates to CASEGHSNEQFF.

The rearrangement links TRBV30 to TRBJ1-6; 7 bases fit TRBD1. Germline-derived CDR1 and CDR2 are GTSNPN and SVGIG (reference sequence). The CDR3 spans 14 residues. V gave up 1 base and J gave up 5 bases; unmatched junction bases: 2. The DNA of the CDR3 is TGTGCCTGGAGTGAGGGGACAGATAATTCACCCCTCCACTTT. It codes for CAWSEGTDNSPLHF.

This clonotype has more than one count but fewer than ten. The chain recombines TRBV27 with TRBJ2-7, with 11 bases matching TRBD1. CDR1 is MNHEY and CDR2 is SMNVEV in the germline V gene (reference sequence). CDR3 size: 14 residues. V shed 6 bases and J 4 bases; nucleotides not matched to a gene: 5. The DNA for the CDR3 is TGTGCCAGCAGCTCCGGGACAGGGGGATACGAGCAGTACTTC. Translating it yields CASSSGTGGYEQYF.